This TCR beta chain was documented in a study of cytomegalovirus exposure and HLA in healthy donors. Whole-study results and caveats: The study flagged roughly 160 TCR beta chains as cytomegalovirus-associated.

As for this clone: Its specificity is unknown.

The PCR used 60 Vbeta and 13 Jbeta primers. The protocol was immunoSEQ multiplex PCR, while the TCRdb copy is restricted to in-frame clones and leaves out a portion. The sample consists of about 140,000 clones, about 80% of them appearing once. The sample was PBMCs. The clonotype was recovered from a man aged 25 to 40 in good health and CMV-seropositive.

CDR3 nucleotides: TGTGCCAGCAGCGTAGTAGGGGGAGAGGCAGATACGCAGTATTTT. Its protein is CASSVVGGEADTQYF. V and J are TRBV9 and TRBJ2-3, with D perhaps matching TRBD1 (6 bases). In germline, CDR1 is SGDLS, CDR2 YYNGEE. Trimming took off 0 bases at V and 4 bases at J, with 12 bases between the two ends. The CDR3 is 15 residues long.